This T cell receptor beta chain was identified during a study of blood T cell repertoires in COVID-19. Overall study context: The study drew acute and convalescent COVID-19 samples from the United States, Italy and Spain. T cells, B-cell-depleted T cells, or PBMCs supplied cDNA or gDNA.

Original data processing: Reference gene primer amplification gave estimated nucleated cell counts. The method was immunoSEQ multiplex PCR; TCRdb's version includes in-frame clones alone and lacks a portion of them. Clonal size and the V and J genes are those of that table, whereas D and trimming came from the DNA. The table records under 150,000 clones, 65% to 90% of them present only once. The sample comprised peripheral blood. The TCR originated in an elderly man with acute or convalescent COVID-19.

This CDR3 reads CASSFWGLGTEAFF. The CDR3, as DNA: TGTGCCAGCAGCTTTTGGGGGCTTGGCACTGAAGCTTTCTTT. The rearrangement uses TRBV11-2 and TRBJ1-1; D is perhaps TRBD1 (6 bases). V dropped 3 bases and J dropped 4 bases, with 12 bases sitting between them. There are 14 residues in the CDR3. Germline V CDR1 and CDR2: SGHAT, FQNNGV.